The source of this T cell receptor (beta chain) is a study of T cell responses to AZD1222 COVID-19 vaccine. Study outcomes and limitations: Donors were mostly white British, more females; clonal diversity possibly underestimated. Repertoire sampling was restricted to post-peak T cell response timepoints. The study reported that nearly half of spike-specific TCRs target unmutated variant regions.

To note about this clone: Its antigen is not identified.

Generated by immunoSEQ multiplex PCR, the TCRdb table keeps only in-frame clones and is missing some. The sample lists roughly 82,000 clones, approximately 84% occurring once. The CDR3 loop spans 14 amino acids. CDR1 SEHNR and CDR2 FQNEAQ come from the germline V gene (reference sequence). Trimming took 6 bases from V and 5 from J; bases not matched to a gene: 8. The V and J genes are TRBV7-9 and TRBJ1-2; TRBD1 agrees at 8 bases. The receptor's source is an adult in good health. The sample in question was peripheral blood, obtained on day 0 of AZD1222 vaccination. The CDR3 nucleotides read TGTGCCAGCAGTCAGGGGGCCCATAGTTATGGCTACACCTTC. Protein sequence: CASSQGAHSYGYTF.